What follows are 12 T cell receptor beta chains derived from one specimen sequenced in a study of cytomegalovirus exposure and HLA in healthy donors. With 60 Vbeta and 13 Jbeta primers, the PCR was carried out. Data came from immunoSEQ multiplex PCR; TCRdb stores just in-frame clones and leaves some out. Of 110,000 to 150,000 clones listed, just under 85% are singletons. Input material: PBMCs. These receptors all come from a woman aged 40-49 years in good health and CMV-seronegative.

This chain joins TRBV7-9 and TRBJ2-1; 10 bases match TRBD2. The germline V gene encodes CDR1 SEHNR and CDR2 FQNEAQ (reference sequence). V trimming: 5 bases; J trimming: 8 bases; junction bases outside the gene matches: 6. The CDR3 spans 14 residues. In DNA, the CDR3 is TGTGCCAGCAGCAGAGCGGGAGGGCCCGATGAGCAGTTCTTC. Translating gives CASSRAGGPDEQFF.

The chain employs TRBV7-9 and TRBJ1-5, with 8 bases identical to TRBD1. Trimming took 1 base from V and 0 from J; bases not matched to a gene: 11. CDR3 length: 19 residues. Germline-derived CDR1 and CDR2 are SEHNR and FQNEAQ (reference sequence). CDR3 loop: CASSLDSGTGRYSNQPQHF. CDR3 nucleotides: TGTGCCAGCAGCTTAGATTCGGGGACAGGACGCTATAGCAATCAGCCCCAGCATTTT. The entire variable domain, with the rest obtained from reference TRBV7-9 and TRBJ1-5, is as follows: DTGVSQNPRHKITKRGQNVTFRCDPISEHNRLYWYRQTLGQGPEFLTYFQNEAQLEKSRLLSDRFSAERPKGSFSTLEIQRTEQGDSAMYLCASSLDSGTGRYSNQPQHFGDGTRLSIL.

The chain carries TRBV19 and TRBJ2-2; a weak D match, TRBD2 (6 bases). Trimming removed 5 bases at V and 3 bases at J, with 22 bases between. The CDR3 has 18 amino acids. CDR1 LNHDA and CDR2 SQIVND come from the germline V gene (reference sequence). CDR3 sequence (DNA): TGTGCCAGTAGTTTATGGGCGACCGGGACTTTTTACACCGGGGAGCTGTTTTTT. Its translation: CASSLWATGTFYTGELFF. Variable domain in full (rest from reference TRBV19 and TRBJ2-2): DGGITQSPKYLFRKEGQNVTLSCEQNLNHDAMYWYRQDPGQGLRLIYYSQIVNDFQKGDIAEGYSVSREKKESFPLTVTSAQKNPTAFYLCASSLWATGTFYTGELFFGEGSRLTVL.

This clone was counted only a few times. This chain links TRBV7-9 with TRBJ2-7; D perhaps matches TRBD1 (5 bases). The V gene lost 8 bases and the J gene lost 6 bases, with 11 bases spanning the gap. This CDR3 contains 11 residues. Germline CDR1 is SEHNR and CDR2 is FQNEAQ (reference sequence). As DNA, the CDR3 is TGTGCCAGCGGCAGGGTGCTCGAGCAGTACTTC. Translated, it gives CASGRVLEQYF.

The CDR3 DNA follows: TGTGCCACTAGAGGGCTAGCGGGAGATTTCTACAATGAGCAGTTCTTC. Translation gives CATRGLAGDFYNEQFF. V usage is TRBV10-3 and J usage is TRBJ2-1, with 10 bases fitting TRBD2. J was trimmed by 3 bases and V by 10 bases; bases with no gene match: 12. This CDR3 spans 16 amino acids. Germline V gene data show CDR1 as ENHRY and CDR2 as SYGVKD.

This CDR3 is CASKHGEFYEQYF. CDR3 nucleotides: TGTGCCAGCAAACACGGGGAATTCTACGAGCAGTACTTC. The chain is built from TRBV6-6 and TRBJ2-7; weak D call: TRBD2 (5 bases). The V end lost 7 bases, the J end lost 3 bases, and 13 bases lay between the germline ends. The CDR3 spans 13 residues. Germline CDR1 and CDR2: MNHNY and SVGAGI (reference sequence).

The rearrangement links TRBV29-1 to TRBJ2-3; 10 bases line up with TRBD2. CDR1 is SQVTM and CDR2 is ANQGSEA in the germline V gene. The trim removed 7 bases at V and 1 base at J, leaving 8 bases unmatched. The CDR3 is made up of 15 amino acids. CDR3 sequence (DNA): TGCAGCGCCTTAGCGGGAGGAACCGGCACAGATACGCAGTATTTT. This codes for CSALAGGTGTDTQYF.

V usage is TRBV5-1 and J usage is TRBJ2-7, with 11 bases fitting TRBD2. V lost 2 bases to trimming and J lost 4 bases; unmatched junction nucleotides: 2. Germline values: CDR1 SGHRS, CDR2 YFSETQ. This CDR3 is 14 amino acids long. The CDR3 spells CASSLGTSGYEQYF. The CDR3 DNA reads as TGCGCCAGCAGCTTAGGGACTAGCGGTTACGAGCAGTACTTC.

This clone was recorded once. This chain connects TRBV2 to TRBJ2-7, with 10 bases that match TRBD1. The V segment lost 5 bases and the J segment 5 bases; nucleotides outside the gene matches: 6. The germline gives CDR1 SNHLY, CDR2 FYNNEI. The CDR3 runs to 14 residues. The CDR3 protein is CASSSGTGVHEQYF. CDR3 in DNA: TGTGCCAGCAGTTCCGGGACAGGGGTCCACGAGCAGTACTTC. Combining the CDR3 with reference TRBV2 and TRBJ2-7 gives the whole variable domain EPEVTQTPSHQVTQMGQEVILRCVPISNHLYFYWYRQILGQKVEFLVSFYNNEISEKSEIFDDQFSVERPDGSNFTLKIRSTKLEDSAMYFCASSSGTGVHEQYFGPGTRLTVT.

The V call is TRBV19, the J call TRBJ2-7, with TRBD1 matching over 10 bases. The ends lost 3 bases at V and 0 bases at J; junction bases unmatched: 11. This CDR3 is 18 amino acids long. Germline V CDR1 and CDR2: LNHDA, SQIVND (reference sequence). DNA for the CDR3: TGTGCCAGTAGTATCGCCGTACCGGGACAGGGGTCCTCCTACGAGCAGTACTTC. This translates into CASSIAVPGQGSSYEQYF.

CDR3 sequence reads: CASREGPGMQYF. The CDR3 DNA is TGTGCCAGCAGGGAAGGGCCCGGGATGCAGTATTTT. The chain is built from TRBV28 and TRBJ2-3; a possible D gene is TRBD2 (5 bases). V was cut by 6 bases and J by 11 bases, with 15 bases left in between. Germline CDR1 and CDR2: MDHEN and SYDVKM. CDR3 length: 12 amino acids.

This clone has a single count. This chain joins TRBV19 and TRBJ2-1; 9 nucleotides line up with TRBD2. The CDR3 length is 16 residues. The V gene end was trimmed by 1 base and the J gene end by 9 bases; junction bases not matched to a gene: 10. The germline gives CDR1 LNHDA, CDR2 SQIVND (reference sequence). The CDR3 coding sequence is TGTGCCAGTAGTATAGTAGCGGGAGTCGAGGTGGTTGAGCAGTTCTTC. Translation gives CASSIVAGVEVVEQFF.